The source of this T cell receptor (beta chain) is a study of blood T cell repertoires in COVID-19. Original methodology: Amplification of reference gene primers was used by the study to estimate nucleated cell counts. The assay was immunoSEQ multiplex PCR, and TCRdb's table has in-frame clones only and misses some. The DNA gave D and trimming, while V, J and clone size come from that table. This table has about 230,000 clones, 65% to 90% appearing once. CDR1 SGHVS and CDR2 FNYEAQ come from the germline V gene. V lost 1 base, J lost 0 bases, and 5 bases stayed unmatched. The CDR3 length is 18 residues.

Sequences were obtained from peripheral blood. The V call is TRBV7-6, the J call TRBJ2-6; 8 bases are a match to TRBD1. The source is a man aged 45 to 65 with COVID-19, enrolled during active disease. CDR3 in amino acids: CASSLGRGQDSGANVLTF. In DNA, the CDR3 is TGTGCCAGCAGCTTAGGCCGGGGACAGGACTCTGGGGCCAACGTCCTGACTTTC.